This T cell receptor (beta chain) was captured in a study of regulatory T cells in long-lasting Graves disease. As to time point: newly diagnosed GD, antithyroid drugs for less than 3 months. The TCR library was made from RNA that had been extracted from PBMCs in TRIzol. Per American Thyroid Association guidelines, Graves' disease was diagnosed. CDR1 is SGHNT, CDR2 YYREEE, per germline (reference sequence). This CDR3 has 14 residues. Germline trimming cut 4 bases from V and 4 bases from J; bases unmatched to any gene: 5. The study's findings and limits: Under persistent disease, TRBV28, TRBJ1-2 and TRBJ2-5 were used preferentially.

Points on this clonotype: The antigen remains unidentified.

Both iRepertoire HTBI primers and Arm-PCR of CDR3 regions were used to build the TCR beta libraries. From the multiplex PCR reads, TCRdb called clonotypes with MiXCR, one entry per CDR3 protein. The sample records about 400,000 distinct CDR3 sequences, 16% being singletons. This same sample was also part of a study on T cells in Graves' hyperthyroidism and ophthalmopathy. That work states: Any patient presenting with uncontrolled infection, other autoimmune disease, pregnancy or lactation was left out. In the analysis, a 13 V-J model separated ophthalmopathy from stable hyperthyroidism.

V usage is TRBV5-4 and J usage is TRBJ2-7; TRBD1 aligns across 10 bases. This sequence originates from a woman under 30 with Graves disease. Here the sequenced sample was peripheral blood mononuclear cells (PBMCs), taken at new diagnosis, from a patient treated with antithyroid drugs. The CDR3 DNA reads TGTGCCAGCAGCCCGACAGGGGGCGAGTACGAGCAGTACTTC. Protein sequence: CASSPTGGEYEQYF.